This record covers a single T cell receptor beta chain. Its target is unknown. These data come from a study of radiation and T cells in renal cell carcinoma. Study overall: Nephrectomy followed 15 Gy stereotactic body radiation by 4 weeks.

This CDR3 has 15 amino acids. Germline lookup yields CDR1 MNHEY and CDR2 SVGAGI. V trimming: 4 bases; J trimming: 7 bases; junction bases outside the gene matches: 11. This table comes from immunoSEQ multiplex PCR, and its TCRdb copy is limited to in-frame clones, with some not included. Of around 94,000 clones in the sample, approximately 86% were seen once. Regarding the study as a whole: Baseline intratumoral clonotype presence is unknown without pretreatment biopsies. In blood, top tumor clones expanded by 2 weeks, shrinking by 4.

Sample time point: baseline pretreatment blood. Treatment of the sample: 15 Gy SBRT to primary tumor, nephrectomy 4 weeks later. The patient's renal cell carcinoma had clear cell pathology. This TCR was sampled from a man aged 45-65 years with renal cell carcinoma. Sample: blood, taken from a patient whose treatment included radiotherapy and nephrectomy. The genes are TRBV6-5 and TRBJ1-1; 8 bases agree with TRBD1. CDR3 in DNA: TGTGCCAGCAGTTTTTCGGGTATTACAGGGGGTGAAGCTTTCTTT. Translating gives CASSFSGITGGEAFF.